Each of the 3 T cell receptor beta chains below was sequenced from the same sample in a study of Graves' ophthalmopathy and Graves' hyperthyroidism listed by TCRdb under 2018. The reads were generated on an Illumina HiSeq 2000. TCR beta CDR3 regions were amplified from RNA transcripts for repertoire sequencing. The first round was an RT-PCR using HTBI primers with the Qiagen OneStep RT-PCR kit, and this first round was followed by a second-round multiplex PCR, then size selection and purification. TCRdb passed the public sequencing reads through fastp at Q25 and MiXCR, retaining productive beta sequences. Every entry covers one CDR3 protein and lists the most common genes and DNA from its rows. The sample includes roughly 480,000 distinct CDR3 sequences, with roughly an eighth observed a single time. The top ten hold about a tenth of the sample. Source material: blood. These receptors all stem from a woman aged 25 to 39 with Graves' ophthalmopathy. Donor details come from another sample of the same person, matched by shared clones.

Details on this clonotype: One base away lies a much larger clone, so this may be a sequencing read error. The CDR3 coding sequence is TGTGCCAGCAGTAAATCGTCGCCAGCGGTTGGCAATCAGCCCCAGCATTTT. Residues: CASSKSSPAVGNQPQHF. The chain is built from TRBV6-1 and TRBJ1-5; D ambiguous. The germline V gene encodes CDR1 MNHNS and CDR2 SASEGT. V dropped 5 bases and J dropped 2 bases, with 19 bases sitting between them. The CDR3 loop spans 17 amino acids.

Many counts were recorded for this clonotype. The chain links TRBV2 to TRBJ1-1; no reliable D call. Deletions cut 8 bases from V and 3 bases from J, with 13 bases between. The germline CDR1 and CDR2 sequences are SNHLY and FYNNEI. The CDR3 runs to 13 residues. The CDR3 loop reads CASGIQVYTEAFF. The CDR3 coding sequence is TGTGCCAGCGGGATCCAGGTCTACACTGAAGCTTTCTTT.

Only a few counts were recorded for this clonotype. The rearrangement joins TRBV7-9 to TRBJ2-4; D not certain. Germline V CDR1 and CDR2: SEHNR, FQNEAQ (reference sequence). Trimming removed 1 base at V and 2 bases at J, with 6 bases between. CDR3 length equals 14 residues. Here the CDR3 DNA reads TGTGCCAGCAGCTTAGATACATCCAAAAACATTCAGTACTTC. Residues: CASSLDTSKNIQYF.